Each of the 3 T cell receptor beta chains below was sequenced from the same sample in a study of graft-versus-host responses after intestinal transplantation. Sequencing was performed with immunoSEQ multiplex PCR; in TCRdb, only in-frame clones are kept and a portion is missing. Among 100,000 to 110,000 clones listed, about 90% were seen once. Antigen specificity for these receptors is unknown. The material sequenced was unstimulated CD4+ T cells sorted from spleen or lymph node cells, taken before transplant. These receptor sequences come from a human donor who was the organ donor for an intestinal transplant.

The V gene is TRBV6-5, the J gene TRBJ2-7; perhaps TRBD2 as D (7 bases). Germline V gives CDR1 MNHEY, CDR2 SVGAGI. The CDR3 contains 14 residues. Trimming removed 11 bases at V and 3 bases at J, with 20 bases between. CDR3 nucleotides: TGTGCCGTACGCAAGAGGGGGGGACTCTACGAGCAGTACTTC. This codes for CAVRKRGGLYEQYF.

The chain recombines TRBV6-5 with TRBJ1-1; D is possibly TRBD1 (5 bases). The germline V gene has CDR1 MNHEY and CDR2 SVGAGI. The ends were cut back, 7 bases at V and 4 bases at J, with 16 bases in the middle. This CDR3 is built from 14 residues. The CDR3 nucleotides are TGTGCCAGCAATAAGGCAGGGTTTGGCACTGAAGCTTTCTTT. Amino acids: CASNKAGFGTEAFF.

CDR3: CAWSSGRNTIYF. CDR3 in DNA: TGTGCCTGGAGTTCGGGTAGAAACACCATATATTTT. The chain is built from TRBV30 and TRBJ1-3; no reliable D call. Per the germline V gene, CDR1 is GTSNPN and CDR2 is SVGIG (reference sequence). CDR3 length: 12 amino acids. The germline V and J ends were trimmed by 2 bases and 5 bases, with 7 bases remaining between them.